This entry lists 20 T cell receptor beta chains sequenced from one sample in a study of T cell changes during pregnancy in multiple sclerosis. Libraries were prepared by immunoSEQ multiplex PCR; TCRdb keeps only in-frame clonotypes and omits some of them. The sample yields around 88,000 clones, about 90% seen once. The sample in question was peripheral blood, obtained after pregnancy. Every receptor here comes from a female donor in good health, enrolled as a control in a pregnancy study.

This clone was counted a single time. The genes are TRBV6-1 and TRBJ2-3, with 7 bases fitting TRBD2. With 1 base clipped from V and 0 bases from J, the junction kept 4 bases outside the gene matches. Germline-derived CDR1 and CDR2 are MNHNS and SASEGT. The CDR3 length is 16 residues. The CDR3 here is CASSEGGSGSTDTQYF. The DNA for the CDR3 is TGTGCCAGCAGTGAAGGGGGTAGCGGGAGCACAGATACGCAGTATTTT.

The CDR3 spells CATSSDFRGYEQYF. DNA of the CDR3: TGTGCCACCAGCAGCGATTTCCGGGGTTACGAGCAGTACTTC. The rearrangement links TRBV15 to TRBJ2-7, with D possibly being TRBD2 (5 bases). This CDR3 has 14 residues. Trimming removed 3 bases at V and 4 bases at J, with 13 bases between. The germline CDR1 and CDR2 sequences are LNHNV and YYDKDF (reference sequence).

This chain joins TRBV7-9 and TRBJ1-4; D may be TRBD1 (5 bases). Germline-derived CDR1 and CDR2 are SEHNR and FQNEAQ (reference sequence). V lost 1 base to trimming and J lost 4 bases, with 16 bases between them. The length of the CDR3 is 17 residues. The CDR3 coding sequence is TGTGCCAGCAGCTTAGGCTCGGCGGGGGGAGATAATGAAAAACTGTTTTTT. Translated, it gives CASSLGSAGGDNEKLFF.

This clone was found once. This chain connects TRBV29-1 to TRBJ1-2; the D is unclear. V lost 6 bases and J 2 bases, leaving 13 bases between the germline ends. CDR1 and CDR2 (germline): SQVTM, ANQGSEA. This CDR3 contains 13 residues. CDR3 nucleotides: TGCAGCGTGCCGCGGGGTGGAAACTATGGCTACACCTTC. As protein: CSVPRGGNYGYTF.

The CDR3 DNA reads as TGTGCCAGCAGTTACGGGCGGGGCCCTAACTATGGCTACACCTTC. Protein sequence: CASSYGRGPNYGYTF. The V and J genes are TRBV6-5 and TRBJ1-2, with a weak D call TRBD1 (5 bases). Germline values: CDR1 MNHEY, CDR2 SVGAGI. The ends were cut back, 2 bases at V and 0 bases at J, with 10 bases in the middle. The CDR3 loop spans 15 amino acids.

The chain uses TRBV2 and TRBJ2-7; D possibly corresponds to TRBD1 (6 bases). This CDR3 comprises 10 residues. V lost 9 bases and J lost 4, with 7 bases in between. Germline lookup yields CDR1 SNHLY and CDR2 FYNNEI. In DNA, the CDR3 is TGTGCCAGTACAGGGTACGAGCAGTACTTC. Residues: CASTGYEQYF.

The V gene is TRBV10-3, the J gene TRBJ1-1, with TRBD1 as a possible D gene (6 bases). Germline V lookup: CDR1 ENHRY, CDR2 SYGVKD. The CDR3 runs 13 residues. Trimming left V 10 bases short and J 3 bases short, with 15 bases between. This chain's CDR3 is CATHRDWDTEAFF. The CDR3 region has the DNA TGTGCCACACACAGGGATTGGGACACTGAAGCTTTCTTT.

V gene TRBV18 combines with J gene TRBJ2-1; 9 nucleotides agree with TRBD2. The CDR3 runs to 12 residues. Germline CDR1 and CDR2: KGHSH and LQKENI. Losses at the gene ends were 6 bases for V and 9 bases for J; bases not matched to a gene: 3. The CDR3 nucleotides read TGTGCCAGCTCCCAGACTAGCGGTGAGCAGTTCTTC. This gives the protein CASSQTSGEQFF.

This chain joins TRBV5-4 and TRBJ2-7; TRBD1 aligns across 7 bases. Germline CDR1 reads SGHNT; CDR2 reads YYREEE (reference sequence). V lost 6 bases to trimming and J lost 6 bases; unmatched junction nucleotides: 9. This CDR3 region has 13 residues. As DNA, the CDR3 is TGTGCCAGCACCATAGACAGGGAACGCGAGCAGTACTTC. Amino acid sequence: CASTIDREREQYF.

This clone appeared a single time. The CDR3 is CASSIGRRWGYNEQFF. DNA of the CDR3: TGTGCCAGTAGTATAGGCCGGAGGTGGGGCTACAATGAGCAGTTCTTC. The V call is TRBV19, the J call TRBJ2-1; TRBD2 might be the D (5 bases). The V end was cut by 1 base, the J end by 3 bases, with 13 bases between. The CDR3 spans 16 residues. Per the germline V gene, CDR1 is LNHDA and CDR2 is SQIVND (reference sequence).

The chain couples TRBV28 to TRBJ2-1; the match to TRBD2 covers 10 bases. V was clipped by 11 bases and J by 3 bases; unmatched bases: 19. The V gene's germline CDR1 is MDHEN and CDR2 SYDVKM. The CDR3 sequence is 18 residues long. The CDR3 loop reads CAASSAVTSGHYYNEQFF. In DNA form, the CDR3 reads TGTGCCGCCAGCAGCGCGGTGACTAGCGGGCACTACTACAATGAGCAGTTCTTC.

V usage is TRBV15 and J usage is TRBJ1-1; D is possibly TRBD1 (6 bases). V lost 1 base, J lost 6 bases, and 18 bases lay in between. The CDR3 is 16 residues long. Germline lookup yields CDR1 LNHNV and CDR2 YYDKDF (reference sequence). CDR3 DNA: TGTGCCACCAGCAGAGGGGTCGCGGGGGCGGTGGCTGAAGCTTTCTTT. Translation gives CATSRGVAGAVAEAFF.

This chain's CDR3 is CASSQYGLPGQFF. The CDR3 DNA sequence: TGTGCCAGCAGCCAGTATGGGTTGCCAGGGCAGTTCTTC. The rearrangement links TRBV11-3 to TRBJ2-1; D call uncertain. The CDR3 totals 13 residues. The V gene lost 5 bases and the J gene lost 12 bases, with 17 bases spanning the gap. Looked up from germline, CDR1 is SGHNT and CDR2 is YENEEA.

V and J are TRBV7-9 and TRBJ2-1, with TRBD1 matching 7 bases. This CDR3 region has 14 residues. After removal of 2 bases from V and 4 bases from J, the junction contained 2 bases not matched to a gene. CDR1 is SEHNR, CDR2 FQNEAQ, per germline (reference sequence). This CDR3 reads CASSLNRGYNEQFF. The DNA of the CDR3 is TGTGCCAGCAGCTTAAACAGGGGTTACAATGAGCAGTTCTTC. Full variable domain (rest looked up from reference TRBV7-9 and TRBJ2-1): DTGVSQNPRHKITKRGQNVTFRCDPISEHNRLYWYRQTLGQGPEFLTYFQNEAQLEKSRLLSDRFSAERPKGSFSTLEIQRTEQGDSAMYLCASSLNRGYNEQFFGPGTRLTVL.

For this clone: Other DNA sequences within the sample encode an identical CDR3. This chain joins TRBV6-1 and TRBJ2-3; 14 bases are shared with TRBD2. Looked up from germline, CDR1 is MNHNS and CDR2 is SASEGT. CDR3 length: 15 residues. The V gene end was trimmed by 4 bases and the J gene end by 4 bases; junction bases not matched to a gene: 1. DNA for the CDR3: TGTGCCAGCAGTGGACTAGCGGGGGGGCCAGATACGCAGTATTTT. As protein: CASSGLAGGPDTQYF.

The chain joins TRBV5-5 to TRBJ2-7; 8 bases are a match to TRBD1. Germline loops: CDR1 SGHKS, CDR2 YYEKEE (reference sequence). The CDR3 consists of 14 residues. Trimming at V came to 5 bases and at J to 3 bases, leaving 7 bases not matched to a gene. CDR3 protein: CASRRPGQDYEQYF. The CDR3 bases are TGTGCCAGCAGGAGACCGGGACAGGACTACGAGCAGTACTTC.

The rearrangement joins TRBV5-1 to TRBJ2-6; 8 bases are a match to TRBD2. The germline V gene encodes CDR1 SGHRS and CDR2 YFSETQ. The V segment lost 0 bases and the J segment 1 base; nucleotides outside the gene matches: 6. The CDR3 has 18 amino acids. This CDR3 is CASSLGGRGASGANVLTF. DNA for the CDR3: TGCGCCAGCAGCTTGGGGGGGCGGGGGGCGTCTGGGGCCAACGTCCTGACTTTC.

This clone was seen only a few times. The CDR3 region has the DNA TGTGCCAGCAGCGGCATGTCTAGCGGGAGAACTACCGGGGAGCTGTTTTTT. It is translated as CASSGMSSGRTTGELFF. The chain uses TRBV9 and TRBJ2-2, with 10 nucleotides matching TRBD2. This CDR3 spans 17 amino acids. Unmatched junction bases numbered 10, after V lost 3 bases and J lost 5 bases. Germline V gives CDR1 SGDLS, CDR2 YYNGEE.

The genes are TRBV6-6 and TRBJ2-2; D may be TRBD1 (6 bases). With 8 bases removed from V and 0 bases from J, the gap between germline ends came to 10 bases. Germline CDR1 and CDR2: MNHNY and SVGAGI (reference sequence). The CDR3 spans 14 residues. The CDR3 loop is CASLDRTNTGELFF. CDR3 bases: TGTGCCAGCCTTGACAGGACGAACACCGGGGAGCTGTTTTTT.

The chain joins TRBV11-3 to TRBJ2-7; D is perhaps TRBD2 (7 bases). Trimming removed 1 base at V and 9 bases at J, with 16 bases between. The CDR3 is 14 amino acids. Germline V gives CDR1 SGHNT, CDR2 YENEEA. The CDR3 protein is CASSLAGDYSVQYF. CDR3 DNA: TGTGCCAGCAGCTTAGCAGGGGACTATTCGGTGCAGTACTTC.